Shown below are 3 T cell receptor beta chains from a single sample sequenced in a study of T cells in women clearing cervical HPV infection. Here immunoSEQ multiplex PCR was the method, and the copy in TCRdb shows in-frame clones only, minus some. This sample's table has under 40,000 clones. Sequencing input: blood buffy coat. These receptors all come from a woman between 18 and 70 years old with a cervical HPV16 infection that either progressed to CIN3+ or cleared (not recorded which).

Details on this clone: The observed sequence ends 3 residues before the CDR3 terminus, with the missing tail filled in from the germline J gene. The V call is TRBV2, the J call TRBJ2-7, with 7 bases lining up with TRBD2. Germline V lookup: CDR1 SNHLY, CDR2 FYNNEI. V shed 4 bases and J 2 bases; nucleotides not matched to a gene: 5. The CDR3 contains 14 residues. Partial CDR3 DNA: TGTGCCAGCAGTGTGGGACTAAGAACCTACGAG. This codes for CASSVGLRTYE. The complete CDR3 reads CASSVGLRTYEQYF.

As concerns this clone: The observed sequence ends 3 residues before the CDR3 terminus, with the missing tail filled in from the germline J gene. This rearrangement joins TRBV19 to TRBJ1-2, with D uncertain. Germline lookup yields CDR1 LNHDA and CDR2 SQIVND (reference sequence). CDR3 length: 16 amino acids. The covered CDR3 bases are TGTGCCAGTAGTCCCCCGCCGGGGATACCCTACAATGAC. Translated: CASSPPPGIPYND. The whole CDR3 protein reads CASSPPPGIPYNDYTF.

Comments on this clone: The read gets to within 3 residues of the CDR3 end, and the germline J gene fills in the rest. The rearrangement uses TRBV24-1 and TRBJ2-5, with D hard to call. The CDR3 extends over 12 amino acids. V dropped 5 bases and J dropped 5 bases, with 8 bases sitting between them. Germline V CDR1 and CDR2: KGHDR, SFDVKD. CDR3 DNA, as far as it was read: TGTGCCACCAGTGTGACGGGTGAGACC. Translation: CATSVTGET. The whole CDR3 sequence reads CATSVTGETQYF.